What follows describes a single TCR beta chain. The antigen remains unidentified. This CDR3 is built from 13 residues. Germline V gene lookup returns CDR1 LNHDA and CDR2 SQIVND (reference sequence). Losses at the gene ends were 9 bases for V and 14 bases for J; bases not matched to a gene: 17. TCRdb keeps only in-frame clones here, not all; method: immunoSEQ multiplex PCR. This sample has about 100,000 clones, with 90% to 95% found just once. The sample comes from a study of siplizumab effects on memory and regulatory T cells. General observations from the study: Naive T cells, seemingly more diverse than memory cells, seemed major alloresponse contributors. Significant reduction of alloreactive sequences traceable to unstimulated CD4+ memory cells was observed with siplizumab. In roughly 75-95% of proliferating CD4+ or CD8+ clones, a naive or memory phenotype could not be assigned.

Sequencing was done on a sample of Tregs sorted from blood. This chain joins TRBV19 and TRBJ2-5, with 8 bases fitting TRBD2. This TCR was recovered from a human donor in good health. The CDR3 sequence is CASQGTRGSWFYF. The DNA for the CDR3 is TGTGCCAGCCAAGGGACTAGGGGGTCTTGGTTTTACTTC.